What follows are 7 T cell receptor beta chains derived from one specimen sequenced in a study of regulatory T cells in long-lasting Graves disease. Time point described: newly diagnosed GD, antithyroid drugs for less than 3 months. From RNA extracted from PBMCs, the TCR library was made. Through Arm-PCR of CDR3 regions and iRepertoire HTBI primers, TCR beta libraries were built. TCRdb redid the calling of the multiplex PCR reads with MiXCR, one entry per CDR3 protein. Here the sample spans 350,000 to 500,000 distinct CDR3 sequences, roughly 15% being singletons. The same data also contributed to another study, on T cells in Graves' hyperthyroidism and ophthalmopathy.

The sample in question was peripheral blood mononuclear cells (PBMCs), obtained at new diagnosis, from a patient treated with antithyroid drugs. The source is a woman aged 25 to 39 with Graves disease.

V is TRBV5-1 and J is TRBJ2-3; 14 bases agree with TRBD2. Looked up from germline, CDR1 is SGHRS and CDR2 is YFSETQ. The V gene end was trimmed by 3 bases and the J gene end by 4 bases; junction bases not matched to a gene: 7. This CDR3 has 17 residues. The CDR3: CASSSKTSGRAADTQYF. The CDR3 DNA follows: TGCGCCAGCAGCTCCAAGACTAGCGGGAGGGCGGCAGATACGCAGTATTTT.

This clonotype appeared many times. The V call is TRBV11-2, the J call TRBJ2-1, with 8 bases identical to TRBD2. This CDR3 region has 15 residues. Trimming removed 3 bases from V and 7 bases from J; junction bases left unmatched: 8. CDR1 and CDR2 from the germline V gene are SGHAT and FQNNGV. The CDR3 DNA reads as TGTGCCAGCAGCTTTGAAACTAGCGGATTGAATGAGCAGTTCTTC. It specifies CASSFETSGLNEQFF. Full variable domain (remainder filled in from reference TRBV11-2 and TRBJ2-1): EAGVAQSPRYKIIEKRQSVAFWCNPISGHATLYWYQQILGQGPKLLIQFQNNGVVDDSQLPKDRFSAERLKGVDSTLKIQPAKLEDSAVYLCASSFETSGLNEQFFGPGTRLTVL.

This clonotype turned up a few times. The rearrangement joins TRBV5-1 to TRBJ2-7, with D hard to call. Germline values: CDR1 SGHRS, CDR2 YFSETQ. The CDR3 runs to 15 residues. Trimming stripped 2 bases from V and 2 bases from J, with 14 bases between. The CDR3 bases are TGCGCCAGCAGCTTTTGGGCAGACGAAACCTACGAGCAGTACTTC. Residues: CASSFWADETYEQYF.

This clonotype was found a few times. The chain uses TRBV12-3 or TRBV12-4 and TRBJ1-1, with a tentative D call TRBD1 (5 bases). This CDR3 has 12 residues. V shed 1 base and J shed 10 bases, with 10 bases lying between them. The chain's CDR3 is CASSLEDSRAFF. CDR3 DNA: TGTGCCAGCAGTTTAGAAGACAGTCGAGCTTTCTTT.

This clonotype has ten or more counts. Here the CDR3 DNA reads TGCAGTGCCTCAGGGCGGGAATCCTACAATGAGCAGTTCTTC. It translates to CSASGRESYNEQFF. The gene calls are TRBV20-1 and TRBJ2-1; D is possibly TRBD2 (6 bases). In germline, CDR1 is DFQATT, CDR2 SNEGSKA (reference sequence). V lost 6 bases, J lost 1 base, and 13 bases lay in between. The CDR3 consists of 14 residues.

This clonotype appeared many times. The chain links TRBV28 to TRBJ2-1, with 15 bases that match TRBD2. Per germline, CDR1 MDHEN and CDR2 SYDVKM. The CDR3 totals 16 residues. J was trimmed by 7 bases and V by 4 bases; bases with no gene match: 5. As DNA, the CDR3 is TGTGCCAGCAGTTCTCCCGGGACTAGCGGGAGGAATGAGCAGTTCTTC. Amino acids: CASSSPGTSGRNEQFF.

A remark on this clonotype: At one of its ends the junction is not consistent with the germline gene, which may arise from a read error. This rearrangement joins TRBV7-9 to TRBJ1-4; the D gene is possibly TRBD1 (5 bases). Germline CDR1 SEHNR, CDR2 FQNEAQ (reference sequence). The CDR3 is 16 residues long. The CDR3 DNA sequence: TGTGTCAGCAGCCCCGCCGGAGGACACCGTAATGAAAAACTGTTTTTT. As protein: CVSSPAGGHRNEKLFF.